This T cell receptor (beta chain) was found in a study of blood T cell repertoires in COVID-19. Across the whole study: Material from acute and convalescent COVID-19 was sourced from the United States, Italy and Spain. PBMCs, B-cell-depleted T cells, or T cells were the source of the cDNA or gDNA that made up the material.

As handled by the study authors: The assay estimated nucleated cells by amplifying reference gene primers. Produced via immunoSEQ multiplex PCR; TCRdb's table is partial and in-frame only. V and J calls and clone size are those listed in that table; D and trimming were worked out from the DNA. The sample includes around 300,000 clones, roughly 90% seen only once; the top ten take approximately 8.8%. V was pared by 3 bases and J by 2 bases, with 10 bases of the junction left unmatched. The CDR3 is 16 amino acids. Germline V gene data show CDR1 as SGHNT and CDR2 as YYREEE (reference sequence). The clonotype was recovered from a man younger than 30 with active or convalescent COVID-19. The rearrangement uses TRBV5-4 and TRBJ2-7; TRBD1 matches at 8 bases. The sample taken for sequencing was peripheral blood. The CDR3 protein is CASSSGRDRRPYEQYF. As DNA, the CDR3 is TGTGCCAGCAGCTCGGGCCGGGACAGGAGACCCTACGAGCAGTACTTC.